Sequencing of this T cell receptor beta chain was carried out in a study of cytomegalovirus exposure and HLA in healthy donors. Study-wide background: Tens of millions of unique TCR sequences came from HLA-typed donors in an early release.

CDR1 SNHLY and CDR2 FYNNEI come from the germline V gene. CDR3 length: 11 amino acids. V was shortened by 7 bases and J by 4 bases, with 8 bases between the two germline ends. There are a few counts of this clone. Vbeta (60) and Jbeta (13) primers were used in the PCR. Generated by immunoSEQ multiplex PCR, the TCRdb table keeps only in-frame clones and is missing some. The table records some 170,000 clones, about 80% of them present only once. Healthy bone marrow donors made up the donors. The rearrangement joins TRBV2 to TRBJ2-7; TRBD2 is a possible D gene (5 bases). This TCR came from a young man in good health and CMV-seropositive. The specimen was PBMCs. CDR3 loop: CASKEGYEQYF. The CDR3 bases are TGTGCCAGCAAAGAGGGATACGAGCAGTACTTC.